The 27 T cell receptor beta chains listed next were all sequenced from one sample in a study of CD8 T cells in ankylosing spondylitis. TCRdb redid the calling of the 5' RACE reads with MiXCR, one entry per CDR3 protein. The sample comprises around 130,000 distinct CDR3 sequences, 7% to 10% of which are singletons, and approximately 3.5% rests with the top ten. The sample comprised blood, either unsorted or a sorted T cell fraction (not recorded which). The receptors were sampled from a male donor with ankylosing spondylitis or in good health (not recorded which).

The genes are TRBV20-1 and TRBJ2-5; D not resolved. The CDR3 has 15 residues. V was clipped by 2 bases and J by 1 base, with 14 bases between them. Germline CDR1 reads DFQATT; CDR2 reads SNEGSKA (reference sequence). The DNA of the CDR3 is TGCAGTGCTAGACGACACACGACTCTCCAAGAGACCCAGTACTTC. It encodes CSARRHTTLQETQYF.

This clonotype was observed at least ten times. The chain uses TRBV20-1 and TRBJ2-3; D is possibly TRBD2 (6 bases). Germline V gene sequence: CDR1 DFQATT, CDR2 SNEGSKA (reference sequence). This CDR3 has 16 amino acids. Trimming left V 6 bases short and J 2 bases short, with 21 bases between. CDR3 sequence: CSANGGPREYTDTQYF. The CDR3 nucleotides read TGCAGTGCCAACGGAGGGCCCCGAGAGTACACAGATACGCAGTATTTT.

The genes are TRBV27 and TRBJ2-1; 9 bases align to TRBD2. The CDR3 loop spans 20 amino acids. CDR1 MNHEY and CDR2 SMNVEV come from the germline V gene (reference sequence). V was pared by 2 bases and J by 4 bases, with 18 bases of the junction left unmatched. CDR3 region: CASSLGAPRVLAGPYNEQFF. The CDR3 coding sequence is TGTGCCAGCAGTTTAGGGGCCCCTAGGGTCCTAGCGGGGCCTTACAATGAGCAGTTCTTC.

This chain joins TRBV29-1 and TRBJ2-7; 7 nucleotides agree with TRBD1. V was pared by 2 bases and J by 4 bases, with 8 bases of the junction left unmatched. The CDR3 has 14 residues. The V gene's germline CDR1 is SQVTM and CDR2 ANQGSEA. The CDR3 nucleotides are TGCAGCGTTGAATCCCCGGGACAGAAATACGAGCAGTACTTC. This translates into CSVESPGQKYEQYF.

This clonotype was detected many times. This chain uses TRBV25-1 with TRBJ2-2; D call uncertain. CDR1 and CDR2 from the germline V gene are MGHDK and SYGVNS. This CDR3 spans 12 amino acids. Trimming left V 8 bases short and J 6 bases short, with 10 bases between. For the CDR3, the DNA is TGTGCCAGCGGGAAGCCCGCCGGGGAGCTGTTTTTT. Protein: CASGKPAGELFF.

This clonotype was seen ten or more times. The chain recombines TRBV20-1 with TRBJ1-5; D unclear. From germline, CDR1 is DFQATT and CDR2 SNEGSKA (reference sequence). CDR3 length: 13 residues. The V end lost 6 bases, the J end lost 4 bases, and 13 bases lay between the germline ends. CDR3 amino acids: CSAARARNQPQHF. The CDR3 coding sequence is TGCAGTGCCGCGCGAGCAAGGAATCAGCCCCAGCATTTT.

This chain connects TRBV24-1 to TRBJ2-1; D gene unclear. Trimming shortened V by 0 bases and J by 1 base, and 6 bases separated the two germline ends. The CDR3 sequence is 15 residues long. Germline V gene sequence: CDR1 KGHDR, CDR2 SFDVKD. Here the CDR3 DNA reads TGTGCCACCAGTGATTTGCGTACTTCCTACAATGAGCAGTTCTTC. Translated: CATSDLRTSYNEQFF.

This clonotype was seen repeatedly, ten times or more. This chain joins TRBV7-2 and TRBJ2-3, with TRBD2 identical over 7 bases. Germline assignment: CDR1 SGHTA and CDR2 FQGNSA. The CDR3 length is 16 residues. V dropped 1 base and J dropped 4; count of bases not matched to a gene: 8. DNA for the CDR3: TGTGCCAGCAGCTTAGTTGGCGGGAGTGGTCCAGATACGCAGTATTTT. Amino acids: CASSLVGGSGPDTQYF.

Turning to this clonotype: With a far larger clone one base away, a read error is the likely cause. The chain carries TRBV5-1 and TRBJ2-1; the D is unclear. From germline, CDR1 is SGHRS and CDR2 YFSETQ. CDR3 length equals 12 residues. Written as DNA, the CDR3 is TGCGCCAGCATCTTGGTGGACAATGAGCAGTTCTTC. Translated: CASILVDNEQFF.

This clonotype turned up a few times. The CDR3 region is CASSRGDEQFF. The CDR3 nucleotides are TGTGCCAGCAGCCGGGGGGATGAGCAGTTCTTC. V and J are TRBV5-5 and TRBJ2-1, with TRBD2 matching 7 bases. Germline trimming cut 4 bases from V and 8 bases from J; bases unmatched to any gene: 0. Germline lookup yields CDR1 SGHKS and CDR2 YYEKEE (reference sequence). This CDR3 spans 11 amino acids. The whole variable domain, filled in from reference TRBV5-5 and TRBJ2-1, reads DAGVTQSPTHLIKTRGQQVTLRCSPISGHKSVSWYQQVLGQGPQFIFQYYEKEERGRGNFPDRFSARQFPNYSSELNVNALLLGDSALYLCASSRGDEQFFGPGTRLTVL.

This clonotype appeared many times. The V call is TRBV28, the J call TRBJ2-2; 7 bases match TRBD1. The germline V gene has CDR1 MDHEN and CDR2 SYDVKM. With 8 bases clipped from V and 1 base from J, the junction kept 4 bases outside the gene matches. This CDR3 region has 14 residues. This chain's CDR3 is CASRGQKNTGELFF. CDR3 DNA: TGTGCCAGCCGGGGACAGAAGAACACCGGGGAGCTGTTTTTT.

In the case of this clonotype: A much larger clone sits a single nucleotide away, making a read error possible. The chain recombines TRBV5-5 with TRBJ2-2, with D tentatively TRBD2 (6 bases). Germline values: CDR1 SGHKS, CDR2 YYEKEE (reference sequence). The CDR3 loop spans 16 amino acids. CDR3 protein: CGSSLLGGTNTGELFF. CDR3 coding DNA: TGTGGCAGCAGCTTGTTGGGGGGAACAAACACCGGGGAGCTGTTTTTT.

The chain recombines TRBV4-3 with TRBJ2-7; TRBD2 aligns across 9 bases. CDR1 and CDR2 (germline): LGHNA, YSLEER. Trimming cost V 1 base and J 0 bases; bases outside gene matches: 4. The CDR3 consists of 16 residues. The CDR3 loop is CASSQGGGAFSYEQYF. In nucleotides, the CDR3 is TGCGCCAGCAGCCAAGGCGGGGGGGCCTTCTCCTACGAGCAGTACTTC.

This clonotype was observed many times. The CDR3 spells CASSTKRDHEQYF. In nucleotides, the CDR3 is TGTGCCAGCAGCACTAAGCGGGATCACGAGCAGTACTTC. The chain joins TRBV7-9 to TRBJ2-7; the match to TRBD2 covers 7 bases. Germline V CDR1 and CDR2: SEHNR, FQNEAQ (reference sequence). The J segment lost 5 bases and the V segment lost 5 bases, leaving 6 bases of the junction unmatched. This CDR3 is built from 13 residues.

The V gene is TRBV20-1, the J gene TRBJ2-3; D gene unclear. CDR1 and CDR2 (germline): DFQATT, SNEGSKA (reference sequence). CDR3 length: 13 residues. V lost 5 bases and J 4 bases, leaving 13 bases between the germline ends. The CDR3 DNA reads TGCAGTGCTTTGGAGCCTGGCCCAGATACGCAGTATTTT. Its translation is CSALEPGPDTQYF.

About this clonotype: A read error is possible here, since a much larger clone lies one base away. The CDR3 loop reads CASSLVPGTGDQPQHF. The CDR3 region has the DNA TGTGCCAGCTCACTGGTACCGGGGACAGGGGATCAGCCCCAGCATTTT. The chain recombines TRBV18 with TRBJ1-5; 10 nucleotides align to TRBD1. Losses at the gene ends were 4 bases for V and 5 bases for J; bases not matched to a gene: 8. The CDR3 totals 16 residues. Germline V gene data show CDR1 as KGHSH and CDR2 as LQKENI. Complete variable domain (other parts from reference TRBV18 and TRBJ1-5): NAGVMQNPRHLVRRRGQEARLRCSPMKGHSHVYWYRQLPEEGLKFMVYLQKENIIDESGMPKERFSAEFPKEGPSILRIQQVVRGDSAAYFCASSLVPGTGDQPQHFGDGTRLSIL.

This clonotype was observed a handful of times. The genes are TRBV20-1 and TRBJ2-7, with TRBD2 matching 10 bases. CDR1 DFQATT and CDR2 SNEGSKA come from the germline V gene (reference sequence). The V and J ends lost 5 bases and 1 base, in that order; junction bases with no gene match: 5. The CDR3 runs 14 residues. The CDR3 DNA is TGCAGTGCTCCAGCGGGAGGGCCTTCCTACGAGCAGTACTTC. Its protein product is CSAPAGGPSYEQYF.

This clonotype was observed at least ten times. The V gene is TRBV12-3 or TRBV12-4, the J gene TRBJ2-7; D call uncertain. The CDR3 extends over 12 amino acids. Trimming cost V 3 bases and J 7 bases, with 10 bases left between them. The CDR3 nucleotides read TGTGCCAGCAGTTTCTCAGGAGTGGAGCAGTACTTC. It codes for CASSFSGVEQYF.

This clonotype showed up many times. CDR3 protein: CASSPARSGGSRREQFF. The CDR3 DNA reads TGCGCCAGCAGCCCCGCCCGTTCTGGCGGGAGCAGGAGGGAGCAGTTCTTC. The V and J genes are TRBV4-3 and TRBJ2-1, with TRBD2 matching 7 bases. The CDR3 extends over 17 amino acids. Germline V CDR1 and CDR2: LGHNA, YSLEER. V was pared by 4 bases and J by 10 bases, with 19 bases of the junction left unmatched.

This clonotype occurred many times. This chain uses TRBV18 with TRBJ2-3, with D perhaps matching TRBD1 (5 bases). V was shortened by 2 bases and J by 5 bases, with 14 bases between the two germline ends. The germline CDR1 and CDR2 sequences are KGHSH and LQKENI. The length of the CDR3 is 15 residues. The CDR3 region is CASSPNRQGRDTQYF. The CDR3 DNA sequence: TGTGCCAGCTCACCAAACAGGCAGGGCAGAGATACGCAGTATTTT.

The chain couples TRBV20-1 to TRBJ2-7, with 8 bases matching TRBD2. This CDR3 is 16 amino acids long. Germline CDR1 is DFQATT and CDR2 is SNEGSKA (reference sequence). The junction had 12 bases not matched to a gene; V was cut back by 3 bases and J by 2 bases. CDR3 in DNA: TGCAGTGCTAGGGGGAGCGGGAGCTCCTACACCTACGAGCAGTACTTC. This gives the protein CSARGSGSSYTYEQYF.

A note on this clonotype: Since a much larger clone is just one base distant, this may be a read error. The genes are TRBV20-1 and TRBJ2-7; D gene uncertain. Germline V gene data show CDR1 as DFQATT and CDR2 as SNEGSKA (reference sequence). This CDR3 has 15 amino acids. Between the trimmed V and J ends, which lost 5 bases and 2 bases, there was a span of 19 bases. CDR3 amino acids: CSALTVPITTYEQYF. The CDR3 nucleotides read TGCAGTGCTCTTACAGTACCCATAACAACCTACGAGCAGTACTTC.

This clonotype was detected ten times or more. The gene calls are TRBV20-1 and TRBJ2-3, with D unresolved. The germline V gene encodes CDR1 DFQATT and CDR2 SNEGSKA (reference sequence). This CDR3 has 11 amino acids. Deletions cut 0 bases from V and 6 bases from J, with 4 bases between. CDR3 residues: CSARERDTQYF. The CDR3 nucleotides are TGCAGTGCTAGAGAACGCGATACGCAGTATTTT.

This clonotype was observed at least ten times. The V gene is TRBV5-1, the J gene TRBJ2-5; TRBD1 matches at 7 bases. V shed 4 bases and J 1 base; nucleotides not matched to a gene: 4. From germline, CDR1 is SGHRS and CDR2 YFSETQ. This CDR3 has 14 amino acids. The CDR3, as DNA: TGCGCCAGCAGCCACAGACAGGGCCAAGAGACCCAGTACTTC. Encoded protein: CASSHRQGQETQYF.

This clonotype was seen many times. The chain recombines TRBV5-5 with TRBJ1-3; D may be TRBD1 (5 bases). Trimming shortened V by 4 bases and J by 0 bases, and 14 bases separated the two germline ends. CDR3 length: 16 residues. Germline V lookup: CDR1 SGHKS, CDR2 YYEKEE (reference sequence). The CDR3: CASSVDILLSGNTIYF. The CDR3 DNA reads TGTGCCAGCAGCGTGGACATCCTCCTCTCTGGAAACACCATATATTTT.

J is TRBJ2-4 and V is TRBV20-1, with 13 bases identical to TRBD2. Germline V lookup: CDR1 DFQATT, CDR2 SNEGSKA (reference sequence). J was trimmed by 5 bases and V by 6 bases; bases with no gene match: 10. The CDR3 has 16 amino acids. The CDR3 loop reads CSAPRLAGGPQNIQYF. The CDR3 DNA follows: TGCAGTGCCCCGAGACTAGCGGGAGGCCCTCAAAACATTCAGTACTTC.

This clonotype was seen many times. V usage is TRBV29-1 and J usage is TRBJ2-5; the match to TRBD1 covers 9 bases. The V segment lost 7 bases and the J segment 0 bases; nucleotides outside the gene matches: 6. The CDR3 loop spans 14 amino acids. Germline CDR1 is SQVTM and CDR2 is ANQGSEA. CDR3 region: CSAPGTGYQETQYF. Here the CDR3 DNA reads TGCAGCGCTCCCGGGACAGGGTACCAAGAGACCCAGTACTTC.